This T cell receptor beta chain is from a study of blood T cell repertoires in COVID-19. Background on the study: Sites across the United States, Italy and Spain contributed samples from acute and convalescent COVID-19.

How the authors handled the data: Reference gene primer amplification in the assay estimated nucleated cell counts. The table came from immunoSEQ multiplex PCR; TCRdb's copy has only in-frame clones and leaves some out. That table supplies the V and J calls and clone size; D and trimming were determined from the DNA. The sample consists of 200,000 to 250,000 clones, approximately 86% of them appearing once. This clone was seen only once. This CDR3 is 17 amino acids long. Germline V CDR1 and CDR2: KGHDR, SFDVKD. J lost 2 bases, V lost 4 bases, and 7 bases had no gene match. The sample comprised peripheral blood. The chain employs TRBV24-1 and TRBJ2-3; 11 nucleotides align to TRBD2. The TCR originated in a man aged 18-30 years with active or convalescent COVID-19. This chain's CDR3 is CATSEGGLAEFTDTQYF. The DNA for the CDR3 is TGTGCCACCAGTGAGGGGGGACTAGCGGAGTTCACAGATACGCAGTATTTT.